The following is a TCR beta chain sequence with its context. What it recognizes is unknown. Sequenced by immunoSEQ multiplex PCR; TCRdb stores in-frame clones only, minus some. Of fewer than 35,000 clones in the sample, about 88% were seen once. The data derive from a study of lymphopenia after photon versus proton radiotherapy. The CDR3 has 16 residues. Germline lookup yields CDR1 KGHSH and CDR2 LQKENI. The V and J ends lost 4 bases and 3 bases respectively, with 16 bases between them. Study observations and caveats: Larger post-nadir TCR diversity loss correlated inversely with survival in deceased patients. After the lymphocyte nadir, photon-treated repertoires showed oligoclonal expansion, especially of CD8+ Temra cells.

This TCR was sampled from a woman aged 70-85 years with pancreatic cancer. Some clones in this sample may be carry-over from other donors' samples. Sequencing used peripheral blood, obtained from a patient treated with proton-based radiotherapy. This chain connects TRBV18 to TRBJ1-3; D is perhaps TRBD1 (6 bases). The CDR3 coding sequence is TGTGCCAGCTCACAGACAGGACCCTCGGGTGGAAACACCATATATTTT. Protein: CASSQTGPSGGNTIYF.